This entry lists 4 T cell receptor beta chains sequenced from one sample in a study of brain T cells in children with intractable seizures. The repertoire was sequenced with immunoSEQ multiplex PCR; TCRdb's copy has only in-frame clones and lacks some. The table records approximately 60,000 clones, about 96% of them present only once. The specimen was peripheral blood, collected at surgery. These receptor sequences come from a boy younger than two with focal cortical dysplasia and intractable seizures.

This chain connects TRBV7-2 to TRBJ2-3, with 14 bases identical to TRBD2. Unmatched junction bases numbered 7, after V lost 3 bases and J lost 11 bases. Germline values: CDR1 SGHTA, CDR2 FQGNSA. This CDR3 comprises 15 residues. The CDR3 sequence: CASSLGGLAGVLQYF. The CDR3, as DNA: TGTGCCAGCAGCTTGGGGGGACTAGCGGGAGTTTTGCAGTATTTT.

CDR3 amino acids: CASSSWTPPGDTQYF. CDR3 in DNA: TGTGCCAGCAGTTCATGGACCCCCCCCGGGGATACGCAGTATTTT. The chain couples TRBV7-2 to TRBJ2-3; D ambiguous. This CDR3 has 15 amino acids. Germline values: CDR1 SGHTA, CDR2 FQGNSA. The V end lost 6 bases, the J end lost 6 bases, and 19 bases lay between the germline ends.

The chain recombines TRBV7-3 with TRBJ2-5, with D possibly TRBD2 on 5 matching bases. The V gene lost 0 bases and the J gene lost 5 bases, with 7 bases spanning the gap. CDR1 is SGHTA, CDR2 FQGTGA, per germline. The CDR3 totals 13 residues. The CDR3 DNA reads TGTGCCAGCAGCTTAACCCCGGGGGAGACCCAGTACTTC. It encodes CASSLTPGETQYF.

This clone was detected only once. The J gene is TRBJ2-5, the V gene TRBV7-8; possible D gene TRBD1, 5 bases. Between the trimmed V and J ends, which lost 0 bases and 4 bases, there was a span of 15 bases. CDR3 length: 16 amino acids. Germline assignment: CDR1 SGHVS and CDR2 FQNEAQ. CDR3 residues: CASSLAWAGKGETQYF. For the CDR3, the DNA is TGTGCCAGCAGCTTAGCGTGGGCAGGGAAGGGAGAGACCCAGTACTTC.